What follows are 3 T cell receptor beta chains derived from one specimen sequenced in a study of early T cells in non-severe SARS-CoV-2 infection. TCRdb fed the 5' RACE reads into MiXCR, producing one record per CDR3 protein. The sample has some 91,000 distinct CDR3 sequences, approximately 10% seen once. The sample was whole blood, taken at baseline. The source is an adult who was a healthcare worker with PCR-confirmed SARS-CoV-2 infection or an uninfected control (not recorded which).

The chain employs TRBV27 and TRBJ2-2, with 8 bases aligning to TRBD1. V lost 8 bases and J lost 3; bases outside the gene matches: 8. Germline V gene sequence: CDR1 MNHEY, CDR2 SMNVEV (reference sequence). The CDR3 contains 15 residues. CDR3 in amino acids: CASSGRGQDTGELFF. The CDR3 DNA is TGTGCCAGCTCGGGCAGGGGGCAAGACACCGGGGAGCTGTTTTTT.

This clonotype was detected many times. The gene calls are TRBV29-1 and TRBJ2-1, with 9 bases fitting TRBD2. V lost 5 bases and J lost 7; bases outside the gene matches: 6. CDR3 length: 13 residues. From germline, CDR1 is SQVTM and CDR2 ANQGSEA. CDR3 coding DNA: TGCAGCGTTAAGTCGCGGGAGGGAAATGAGCAGTTCTTC. Amino acids: CSVKSREGNEQFF.

The rearrangement links TRBV11-1 to TRBJ2-5; perhaps TRBD1 as D (6 bases). CDR3 length: 13 residues. The V end was cut by 5 bases, the J end by 5 bases, with 12 bases between. Germline assignment: CDR1 SGHAT and CDR2 FQDESV (reference sequence). DNA of the CDR3: TGTGCCAGCAGCACTACAGGGATGGAGACCCAGTACTTC. Protein product: CASSTTGMETQYF.